This T cell receptor beta chain was captured in a study of blood T cell repertoires in COVID-19. The wider study: In each case, the material was cDNA or gDNA derived from T cells, B-cell-depleted T cells, or PBMCs.

How the authors handled the data: Nucleated cell number was recorded as an estimate derived from reference gene primer amplification. Method: immunoSEQ multiplex PCR; TCRdb's copy keeps in-frame clones and lacks some. V and J calls and clone size follow that table, whereas D and trimming were derived from the DNA. The sample holds about 200,000 clones, approximately 90% seen once. This CDR3 is 13 amino acids long. In germline, CDR1 is MNHEY, CDR2 SMNVEV (reference sequence). Trimming cost V 6 bases and J 6 bases; bases outside gene matches: 4. The chain uses TRBV27 and TRBJ2-1, with 8 bases aligning to TRBD2. The sequence derives from a man aged 40-50 years with active or convalescent COVID-19. Sequencing was done on a sample of peripheral blood. Here the CDR3 DNA reads TGTGCCAGCAGCCGGGGGGGGCTCAATGAGCAGTTCTTC. This encodes CASSRGGLNEQFF.